These T cell receptor beta chains were read from a single sample in a study of blood T cell repertoires in COVID-19. Clones were sequenced by immunoSEQ multiplex PCR, and TCRdb holds only the in-frame ones, with some missing. This sample yields about 53,000 clones, of which roughly 90% are seen a single time; 2.5% to 3% belongs to the top ten. Sequenced input: peripheral blood. The receptors shown here come from a man older than 75 with acute or convalescent COVID-19. Each CDR3 is given with its conserved first and last residue. A D gene is named only where the DNA matches it firmly. Size is stated for part of the rows, as once, few or many counts, or as a class when the clone is expanded.

>TRBJ1-1|13|NA|NA|TRBV27
CASRPQGPTEAFF
TGTGCCAGCAGACCCCAGGGGCCCACTGAAGCTTTCTTT
>TRBJ1-3|15|NA|NA|TRBV18
CASSPPTGTGNTIYF
TGTGCCAGCTCACCACCCACAGGGACTGGAAACACCATATATTTT
>TRBJ1-5|14|NA|TRBD1|TRBV10-3
CASSDRGHNQPQHF
TGTGCCTCTTCCGACAGGGGACACAATCAGCCCCAGCATTTT
>TRBJ1-6|16|NA|TRBD1|TRBV7-9
CASSRSMGQGESPLHF
TGTGCCAGCAGTCGATCTATGGGACAGGGGGAATCACCCCTCCACTTT
>TRBJ2-2|13|NA|NA|TRBV5-1
CASSLIMSGELFF
TGCGCCAGCAGCTTGATAATGTCCGGGGAGCTGTTTTTT
>TRBJ1-1|15|NA|NA|TRBV6-5
CASTNRYPEYTEAFF
TGTGCCAGCACCAATAGATACCCGGAGTATACTGAAGCTTTCTTT
>TRBJ2-3|15|NA|TRBD2|TRBV6-2/TRBV6-3
CASSLLAGSRDTQYF
TGTGCCAGCAGCTTACTAGCGGGGTCCAGAGATACGCAGTATTTT
>TRBJ1-2|14|NA|NA|TRBV7-9
CASSSQQGNYGYTF
TGTGCCAGCAGTTCCCAACAGGGAAACTATGGCTACACCTTC
>TRBJ2-5|11|NA|NA|TRBV12-3/TRBV12-4
CASSTPGTQYF
TGTGCCAGCAGCACGCCCGGGACCCAGTACTTC
>TRBJ1-4|13|NA|TRBD1|TRBV2
CASRDRGYEKLFF
TGTGCCAGCAGGGACAGGGGATATGAAAAACTGTTTTTT
>TRBJ2-5|13|NA|NA|TRBV12-3/TRBV12-4
CASTSGQQGTQYF
TGTGCCAGCACGTCGGGGCAACAGGGGACCCAGTACTTC
>TRBJ1-6|15|few|TRBD1|TRBV6-2/TRBV6-3
CASSLRDRGGSPLHF
TGTGCCAGCAGCCTCAGGGACAGGGGAGGATCACCCCTCCACTTT
>TRBJ1-1|10|once|NA|TRBV20-1
CSTAFTEAFF
TGCAGCACAGCATTCACTGAAGCTTTCTTT
>TRBJ2-5|16|NA|TRBD2|TRBV30
CAWSGGLARGVETQYF
TGTGCCTGGAGTGGGGGACTAGCGAGGGGGGTAGAGACCCAGTACTTC
>TRBJ2-4|15|NA|NA|TRBV6-5
CASGDRDGSKNIQYF
TGTGCCTCGGGGGATCGGGACGGATCCAAAAACATTCAGTACTTC
>TRBJ2-1|14|NA|NA|TRBV27
CASSFMAGENEQFF
TGTGCCAGCAGTTTCATGGCAGGGGAGAATGAGCAGTTCTTC
>TRBJ2-5|13|NA|NA|TRBV5-1
CASSLGAGETQYF
TGCGCCAGCAGCTTGGGGGCTGGTGAGACCCAGTACTTC
>TRBJ2-3|14|NA|NA|TRBV10-3
CAISESGSTDTQYF
TGTGCCATCAGTGAAAGCGGGAGCACAGATACGCAGTATTTT
>TRBJ2-5|16|NA|TRBD2|TRBV7-8
CASSLVLAGGGETQYF
TGTGCCAGCAGCTTAGTGCTAGCGGGGGGCGGTGAGACCCAGTACTTC
>TRBJ1-5|14|NA|NA|TRBV6-6
CASSLSGGSRPQHF
TGTGCCAGCAGCTTGAGCGGGGGCTCTCGGCCCCAGCATTTT
>TRBJ2-3|16|once|TRBD1|TRBV5-4
CASSSGQVLLTDTQYF
TGTGCCAGCAGCTCCGGACAGGTTCTACTCACAGATACGCAGTATTTT
>TRBJ2-7|13|NA|TRBD1|TRBV2
CASGRDRTHEQYF
TGTGCCAGCGGACGGGACAGGACTCACGAGCAGTACTTC
>TRBJ2-3|16|NA|NA|TRBV21-1
CASSKSAGGSTDTQYF
TGTGCCAGCAGCAAATCGGCGGGGGGGAGCACAGATACGCAGTATTTT
>TRBJ2-7|13|NA|NA|TRBV6-1
CASSESAGGEQYF
TGTGCCAGCAGTGAATCGGCAGGGGGGGAGCAGTACTTC
>TRBJ2-3|15|NA|TRBD2|TRBV15
CATSRGDYRTDTQYF
TGTGCCACCAGCAGAGGGGACTACCGCACAGATACGCAGTATTTT
>TRBJ1-2|15|NA|NA|TRBV19
CASSIDLPGSGGYTF
TGTGCCAGTAGTATAGATCTCCCGGGTTCGGGTGGCTACACCTTC
>TRBJ2-1|16|NA|NA|TRBV6-5
CASSYTPGGGHNEQFF
TGTGCCAGCAGTTACACCCCCGGGGGTGGTCACAATGAGCAGTTCTTC
>TRBJ1-1|16|NA|NA|TRBV10-3
CAISSYLGRGNTEAFF
TGTGCCATCAGTTCCTACTTAGGAAGAGGGAACACTGAAGCTTTCTTT
>TRBJ1-5|15|NA|NA|TRBV5-6
CASSLAGIPHQPQHF
TGTGCCAGCAGCTTGGCAGGGATACCGCATCAGCCCCAGCATTTT
>TRBJ2-5|17|NA|TRBD2|TRBV9
CASSVAASSGLLETQYF
TGTGCCAGCAGCGTAGCGGCTTCTAGCGGGTTGCTAGAGACCCAGTACTTC
>TRBJ2-5|15|NA|TRBD2|TRBV5-8
CASSVGTSGEETQYF
TGTGCCAGCAGCGTGGGGACTAGCGGGGAAGAGACCCAGTACTTC
>TRBJ2-3|16|NA|TRBD2|TRBV3-1/TRBV3-2
CASSPSTSVRSDTQYF
TGTGCCAGCAGCCCATCTACTAGCGTCCGTTCAGATACGCAGTATTTT
>TRBJ1-1|14|NA|NA|TRBV7-3
CASSTSTDRAEAFF
TGTGCCAGCAGCACTTCGACAGATCGCGCTGAAGCTTTCTTT
>TRBJ1-6|14|NA|NA|TRBV9
CASSARQESSPLHF
TGTGCCAGCAGCGCACGACAGGAAAGTTCACCCCTCCACTTT
>TRBJ1-2|15|NA|NA|TRBV21-1
CASSKGRGRGYGYTF
TGTGCCAGCAGCAAAGGAAGGGGAAGGGGATATGGCTACACCTTC
>TRBJ2-1|16|NA|TRBD2|TRBV12-5
CASGLQLAGGLNEQFF
TGTGCTAGTGGTTTGCAACTAGCGGGGGGGCTGAATGAGCAGTTCTTC
>TRBJ1-5|17|few|TRBD1|TRBV19
CASSIWTGQHPNQPQHF
TGTGCCAGTAGTATCTGGACAGGCCAACACCCAAATCAGCCCCAGCATTTT
>TRBJ2-1|15|NA|NA|TRBV6-5
CASSYSGTSYNEQFF
TGTGCCAGCAGTTACTCAGGGACTTCCTACAATGAGCAGTTCTTC
>TRBJ1-1|13|NA|NA|TRBV5-4
CASSAGQLYEAFF
TGTGCCAGCAGCGCCGGACAGCTATATGAAGCTTTCTTT
>TRBJ2-5|17|few|TRBD2|TRBV18
CASSLGRLAGIQETQYF
TGTGCCAGCTCACTTGGAAGACTAGCGGGGATTCAAGAGACCCAGTACTTC
>TRBJ1-3|15|NA|NA|TRBV7-6
CASSLGLSSGNTIYF
TGTGCCAGCAGCTTAGGTCTGAGCTCTGGAAACACCATATATTTT
>TRBJ1-2|14|NA|TRBD1|TRBV30
CAWGIRDSLYGYTF
TGTGCCTGGGGGATCCGGGACAGTCTATATGGCTACACCTTC
>TRBJ1-1|14|NA|NA|TRBV18
CASSPAAVYTEAFF
TGTGCCAGCTCACCGGCGGCAGTTTACACTGAAGCTTTCTTT
>TRBJ1-2|11|NA|NA|TRBV20-1
CSATENYGYTF
TGCAGTGCTACCGAGAACTATGGCTACACCTTC
>TRBJ2-1|16|NA|TRBD1|TRBV7-2
CASSLAPGTVYNEQFF
TGTGCCAGCAGCTTAGCTCCCGGGACAGTCTACAATGAGCAGTTCTTC
>TRBJ1-1|14|NA|NA|TRBV6-2/TRBV6-3
CASSYPPDRPGAFF
TGTGCCAGCAGTTACCCCCCGGACCGTCCAGGGGCTTTCTTT
>TRBJ1-5|14|NA|NA|TRBV7-2
CASSSGGGNQPQHF
TGTGCCAGCAGCTCCGGCGGGGGAAATCAGCCCCAGCATTTT
>TRBJ2-5|18|few|TRBD2|TRBV19
CASSIEAGTSGGKETQYF
TGTGCCAGTAGTATAGAGGCGGGGACTAGCGGGGGGAAAGAGACCCAGTACTTC
>TRBJ2-2|15|NA|NA|TRBV10-2
CASSERGRSTGELFF
TGCGCCAGCAGTGAGAGGGGAAGGTCCACCGGGGAGCTGTTTTTT
>TRBJ1-2|15|NA|NA|TRBV29-1
CSVGAPRVRNYGYTF
TGCAGCGTTGGAGCTCCGCGGGTAAGAAACTATGGCTACACCTTC
>TRBJ2-7|14|NA|TRBD1|TRBV19
CASTNRGQGHEQYF
TGTGCCAGTACCAACAGGGGGCAAGGTCACGAGCAGTACTTC
>TRBJ2-6|17|NA|NA|TRBV12-2
CASRLAGRKPGANVLTF
TGTGCAAGTCGCTTAGCAGGCAGGAAGCCTGGGGCCAACGTCCTGACTTTC
>TRBJ2-5|13|NA|NA|TRBV6-5
CASKPTGQETQYF
TGTGCCAGCAAACCGACAGGCCAAGAGACCCAGTACTTC
>TRBJ2-7|15|NA|TRBD2|TRBV2
CASRTTSSNLSEQYF
TGTGCCAGCAGAACGACTAGCTCGAACCTTTCTGAGCAGTACTTC
>TRBJ2-7|14|NA|TRBD1|TRBV18
CASSPLGQSDEQYF
TGTGCCAGCTCACCCCTGGGACAGTCTGACGAGCAGTACTTC
>TRBJ2-3|14|NA|NA|TRBV18
CASSPPTEPDTQYF
TGTGCCAGCTCACCCCCTACAGAGCCCGATACGCAGTATTTT
>TRBJ2-5|15|NA|NA|TRBV11-3
CASSSRGHAEETQYF
TGTGCCAGCAGCTCTAGAGGTCACGCGGAAGAGACCCAGTACTTC
>TRBJ1-2|14|NA|TRBD1|TRBV24-1
CATSDQDRAYGYTF
TGTGCCACCAGTGACCAGGACAGGGCTTATGGCTACACCTTC
>TRBJ2-7|14|NA|NA|TRBV28
CASSFPGHLYEQYF
TGTGCCAGCAGTTTTCCGGGACACCTCTACGAGCAGTACTTC
>TRBJ1-2|15|NA|TRBD1|TRBV4-3
CASRAGTGVNYGYTF
TGCGCCAGCAGGGCCGGGACAGGGGTTAACTATGGCTACACCTTC